The TCR beta chain described here comes from a study of blood T cell repertoires in COVID-19. This table comes from immunoSEQ multiplex PCR, and its TCRdb copy is limited to in-frame clones, with some not included. Among fewer than 400,000 clones listed, around 85% were seen once. Germline assignment: CDR1 MNHEY and CDR2 SVGEGT. The CDR3 length is 14 residues. Trimming took 2 bases from V and 6 from J; bases not matched to a gene: 6. What was sequenced was PBMCs or T cells enriched from blood (not recorded which). The chain recombines TRBV6-2 or TRBV6-3 with TRBJ2-7, with TRBD2 matching over 8 bases. This receptor was taken from a man aged 30 to 39 who had recovered from COVID-19. CDR3 region: CASSYGPREGEQYF. In DNA, the CDR3 is TGTGCCAGCAGTTACGGGCCCCGGGAGGGCGAGCAGTACTTC.